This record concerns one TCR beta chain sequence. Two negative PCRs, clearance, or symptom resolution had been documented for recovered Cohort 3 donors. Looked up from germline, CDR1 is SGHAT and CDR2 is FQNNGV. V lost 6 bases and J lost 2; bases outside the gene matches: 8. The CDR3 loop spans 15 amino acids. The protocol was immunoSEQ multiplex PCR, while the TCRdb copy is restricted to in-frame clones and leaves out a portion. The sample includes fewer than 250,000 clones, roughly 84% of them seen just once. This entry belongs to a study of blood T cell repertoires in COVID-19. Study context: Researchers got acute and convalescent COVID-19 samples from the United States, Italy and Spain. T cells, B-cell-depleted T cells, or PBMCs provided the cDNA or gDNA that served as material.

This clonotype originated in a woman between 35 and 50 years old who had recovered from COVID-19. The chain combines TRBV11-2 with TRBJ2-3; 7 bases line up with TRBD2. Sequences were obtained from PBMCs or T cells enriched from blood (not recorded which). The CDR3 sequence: CASRDIAGATDTQYF. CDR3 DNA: TGTGCCAGCAGAGACATAGCGGGCGCCACAGATACGCAGTATTTT.